Given below is one TCR beta chain in context. The antigen is undetermined. Per germline, CDR1 MDHEN and CDR2 SYDVKM. The CDR3 is 12 amino acids. The V end lost 5 bases, the J end lost 10 bases, and 9 bases lay between the germline ends. This record belongs to a study of cytomegalovirus exposure and HLA in healthy donors. PCR involved 60 Vbeta and 13 Jbeta primers. This table comes from immunoSEQ multiplex PCR, and its TCRdb copy is limited to in-frame clones, with some not included. The data show over 150,000 clones, with less than 80% seen just once and 2% to 2.5% held by the top ten. Study-level findings and limits: The availability of immune exposure information extended only to CMV serostatus.

Sequenced input: PBMCs. The TCR sequence derives from a man aged 25 to 40 in good health and CMV-seronegative. The chain is built from TRBV28 and TRBJ1-6, with D maybe TRBD1 (6 bases). CDR3 coding DNA: TGTGCCAGCAGTGCAGGGGTGTCACCCCTCCACTTT. Encoded protein: CASSAGVSPLHF. Supplemented by reference TRBV28 and TRBJ1-6, the full variable domain reads DVKVTQSSRYLVKRTGEKVFLECVQDMDHENMFWYRQDPGLGLRLIYFSYDVKMKEKGDIPEGYSVSREKKERFSLILESASTNQTSMYLCASSAGVSPLHFGNGTRLTVT.